This passage covers 14 T cell receptor beta chains from one sample sequenced in a study of T cell responses to AZD1222 COVID-19 vaccine. Profiled with immunoSEQ multiplex PCR; TCRdb holds only in-frame clones, not every one. The profile covers 150,000 or so clones, with about 91% appearing a single time and approximately 1.3% taken by the ten largest. This material consisted of peripheral blood, taken 28 days after the second AZD1222 dose. All receptors derive from an adult who received the AZD1222 COVID-19 vaccine.

The table lists this clone with a count of one. The chain uses TRBV28 and TRBJ1-3; D might be TRBD1 (5 bases). The V gene lost 5 bases and the J gene lost 0 bases, with 5 bases spanning the gap. The CDR3 contains 13 residues. Germline CDR1 reads MDHEN; CDR2 reads SYDVKM. The CDR3 nucleotides read TGTGCCAGCAGTGGGGGCTCTGGAAACACCATATATTTT. It specifies CASSGGSGNTIYF.

The chain employs TRBV27 and TRBJ2-5; 8 bases line up with TRBD1. The CDR3 length is 19 residues. V was pared by 4 bases and J by 5 bases, with 21 bases of the junction left unmatched. The V gene's germline CDR1 is MNHEY and CDR2 SMNVEV (reference sequence). The CDR3 here is CASSSARSSGQVARETQYF. The CDR3 nucleotides are TGTGCCAGCAGTTCAGCTCGCTCATCGGGACAGGTAGCTCGGGAGACCCAGTACTTC.

The rearrangement links TRBV2 to TRBJ2-5, with D perhaps matching TRBD1 or TRBD2 (6 bases each). This CDR3 has 11 residues. The V end was cut by 6 bases, the J end by 12 bases, with 14 bases between. The germline V gene encodes CDR1 SNHLY and CDR2 FYNNEI. CDR3 nucleotide sequence: TGTGCCAGCAGCGTTCGGGGGCCGAAGTACTTC. Translation: CASSVRGPKYF.

The CDR3: CASSLKVNTEAFF. The CDR3 nucleotides read TGTGCCAGCAGTTTGAAAGTTAACACTGAAGCTTTCTTT. The J gene is TRBJ1-1, the V gene TRBV12-3 or TRBV12-4; D unclear. V gave up 3 bases and J gave up 2 bases, with 7 bases separating them. This CDR3 spans 13 amino acids.

The genes are TRBV6-4 and TRBJ2-1; possible D gene TRBD2, 6 bases. Germline V gene lookup returns CDR1 MRHNA and CDR2 SNTAGT. V shed 3 bases and J shed 8 bases, with 23 bases lying between them. The CDR3 extends over 17 amino acids. The CDR3 coding sequence is TGTGCCAGCAGTGAGGGCCCCCCGGGACTTTTCGGGGATGAGCAGTTCTTC. Amino acid sequence: CASSEGPPGLFGDEQFF.

The chain uses TRBV15 and TRBJ1-1; possibly TRBD1 for D (5 bases). The germline V gene encodes CDR1 LNHNV and CDR2 YYDKDF (reference sequence). The CDR3 extends over 15 amino acids. V shed 0 bases and J shed 0 bases, with 8 bases lying between them. The CDR3 loop reads CATSRDRGVNTEAFF. CDR3 coding DNA: TGTGCCACCAGCAGAGATCGGGGGGTGAACACTGAAGCTTTCTTT.

The rearrangement links TRBV7-2 to TRBJ2-3; the D gene could be TRBD1 or TRBD2 (5 bases each). The CDR3 sequence is 12 residues long. Germline V gene data show CDR1 as SGHTA and CDR2 as FQGNSA. Trimming removed 5 bases from V and 8 bases from J, with 11 bases in between. Here the CDR3 DNA reads TGTGCCAGCAGCCTCCCGGGGACTACGCAGTATTTT. Its protein is CASSLPGTTQYF.

Here the CDR3 reads CASSARGRTDTQYF. The DNA of the CDR3 is TGCGCCAGCAGTGCCCGGGGCCGCACAGATACGCAGTATTTT. V gene TRBV10-1 combines with J gene TRBJ2-3, with D perhaps assigned TRBD1 or TRBD2 (5 bases each). This CDR3 comprises 14 residues. Germline assignment: CDR1 WNHNN and CDR2 SYGVQD (reference sequence). Trimming pared 4 bases from V and 1 base from J, leaving 9 bases between.

This rearrangement joins TRBV11-3 to TRBJ2-7; no clear D gene. The length of the CDR3 is 13 residues. CDR1 SGHNT and CDR2 YENEEA come from the germline V gene. Trimming took off 6 bases at V and 2 bases at J, with 11 bases between the two ends. CDR3 bases: TGTGCCAGCAGTCACCACAGTACCTACGAGCAGTACTTC. This encodes CASSHHSTYEQYF.

The chain has TRBV9 and TRBJ1-4, with a weak D call TRBD1 (6 bases). The CDR3 is 16 residues long. With 0 bases removed from V and 0 bases from J, the gap between germline ends came to 9 bases. From germline, CDR1 is SGDLS and CDR2 YYNGEE. CDR3 sequence reads: CASSVEGGATNEKLFF. CDR3 bases: TGTGCCAGCAGCGTAGAGGGGGGTGCAACTAATGAAAAACTGTTTTTT.

The chain joins TRBV7-2 to TRBJ1-1; the match to TRBD1 covers 10 bases. In germline, CDR1 is SGHTA, CDR2 FQGNSA. V trimming: 3 bases; J trimming: 4 bases; junction bases outside the gene matches: 14. The CDR3 spans 18 residues. CDR3 sequence (DNA): TGTGCCAGCAGCTTTCCGGGACAGGGGATTTTAAAGGGCACTGAAGCTTTCTTT. As protein: CASSFPGQGILKGTEAFF. The full variable domain, with the rest looked up from reference TRBV7-2 and TRBJ1-1, is GAGVSQSPSNKVTEKGKDVELRCDPISGHTALYWYRQSLGQGLEFLIYFQGNSAPDKSGLPSDRFSAERTGGSVSTLTIQRTQQEDSAVYLCASSFPGQGILKGTEAFFGQGTRLTVV.

This sequence joins TRBV24-1 and TRBJ2-1, with 8 nucleotides matching TRBD2. The V gene end was trimmed by 9 bases and the J gene end by 5 bases; junction bases not matched to a gene: 17. Per the germline V gene, CDR1 is KGHDR and CDR2 is SFDVKD. The CDR3 length is 17 residues. CDR3 region: CATAKGGAGRADNEQFF. In DNA, the CDR3 is TGTGCCACCGCCAAGGGTGGAGCCGGGAGGGCCGACAATGAGCAGTTCTTC.

The chain couples TRBV7-2 to TRBJ2-3; TRBD2 aligns across 8 bases. Germline lookup yields CDR1 SGHTA and CDR2 FQGNSA. J gave up 5 bases and V 5 bases, and 3 bases lay outside the gene matches. The CDR3 runs 13 residues. CDR3 region: CASSSGGGDTQYF. CDR3 nucleotide sequence: TGTGCCAGCAGCAGCGGGGGCGGAGATACGCAGTATTTT.

The CDR3 here is CAIGPSVSGNTIYF. Written as DNA, the CDR3 is TGTGCCATCGGACCGTCTGTCTCTGGAAACACCATATATTTT. The genes are TRBV10-3 and TRBJ1-3; no reliable D call. CDR3 size: 14 residues. V was shortened by 8 bases and J by 0 bases, with 11 bases between the two germline ends. Germline assignment: CDR1 ENHRY and CDR2 SYGVKD.